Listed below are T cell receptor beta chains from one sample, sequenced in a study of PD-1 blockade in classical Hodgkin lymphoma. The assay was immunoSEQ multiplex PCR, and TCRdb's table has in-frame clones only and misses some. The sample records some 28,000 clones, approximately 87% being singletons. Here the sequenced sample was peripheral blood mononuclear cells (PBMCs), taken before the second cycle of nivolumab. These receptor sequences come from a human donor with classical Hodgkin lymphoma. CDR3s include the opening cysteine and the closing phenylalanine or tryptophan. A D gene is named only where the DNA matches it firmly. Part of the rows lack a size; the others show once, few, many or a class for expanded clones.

cdr3_aa: CASSHYSLQGAAFF
cdr3_nt: TGTGCCAGCAGCCATTATTCGCTACAGGGGGCAGCTTTCTTT
j_call: TRBJ1-1
clone_size: once
v_call: TRBV4-2
d_call: TRBD1

cdr3_aa: CASSGGGRDGIYGYTF
cdr3_nt: TGTGCCAGCAGCGGAGGGGGCAGGGACGGTATCTATGGCTACACCTTC
j_call: TRBJ1-2
clone_size: .
v_call: TRBV7-6
d_call: TRBD1

cdr3_aa: CASSPRDRGSGANVLTF
cdr3_nt: TGTGCCAGCAGCCCCCGGGACAGGGGCTCTGGGGCCAACGTCCTGACTTTC
j_call: TRBJ2-6
clone_size: .
v_call: TRBV5-4
d_call: TRBD1

cdr3_aa: CASSLALQGFHTIYF
cdr3_nt: TGTGCCAGCAGCTTGGCCCTGCAGGGATTTCACACCATATATTTT
j_call: TRBJ1-3
clone_size: .
v_call: TRBV7-8
d_call: .

cdr3_aa: CSVEQGTEAFF
cdr3_nt: TGCAGCGTTGAACAGGGAACCGAAGCTTTCTTT
j_call: TRBJ1-1
clone_size: .
v_call: TRBV29-1
d_call: .

cdr3_aa: CASSQGGSGKEGYTF
cdr3_nt: TGTGCCAGCAGCCAAGGCGGCAGTGGGAAGGAGGGCTACACCTTC
j_call: TRBJ1-2
clone_size: .
v_call: TRBV5-4
d_call: .

cdr3_aa: CASSLVGLSSYEQYF
cdr3_nt: TGTGCCAGCTCCTTAGTCGGGCTGAGCTCCTACGAGCAGTACTTC
j_call: TRBJ2-7
clone_size: .
v_call: TRBV11-2
d_call: .

cdr3_aa: CASSSFPSGGEQFF
cdr3_nt: TGTGCCAGCAGTTCCTTCCCGTCCGGGGGGGAGCAGTTCTTC
j_call: TRBJ2-1
clone_size: .
v_call: TRBV2
d_call: TRBD2

cdr3_aa: CASSLRSYSDLYTEAFF
cdr3_nt: TGTGCCAGCAGTCTCCGCTCATACTCCGATCTATACACTGAAGCTTTCTTT
j_call: TRBJ1-1
clone_size: .
v_call: TRBV7-9
d_call: .

cdr3_aa: CASSLGQGRETQYF
cdr3_nt: TGCGCCAGCAGCTTAGGACAGGGACGCGAGACCCAGTACTTC
j_call: TRBJ2-5
clone_size: .
v_call: TRBV5-1
d_call: TRBD1

cdr3_aa: CASRPWSMNTEAFF
cdr3_nt: TGTGCCAGCCGCCCGTGGAGCATGAACACTGAAGCTTTCTTT
j_call: TRBJ1-1
clone_size: .
v_call: TRBV19
d_call: .

cdr3_aa: CASSRGGNTIYF
cdr3_nt: TGTGCCAGCAGCCGAGGAGGAAACACCATATATTTT
j_call: TRBJ1-3
clone_size: .
v_call: TRBV6-5
d_call: .

cdr3_aa: CASSAQASGSDEQFF
cdr3_nt: TGTGCCAGCAGCGCGCAGGCTAGCGGGAGTGATGAGCAGTTCTTC
j_call: TRBJ2-1
clone_size: .
v_call: TRBV9
d_call: TRBD2

cdr3_aa: CASSRPTKRNEQFF
cdr3_nt: TGTGCCAGCAGCCGCCCGACCAAAAGGAATGAGCAGTTCTTC
j_call: TRBJ2-1
clone_size: .
v_call: TRBV2
d_call: .

cdr3_aa: CASNQAGTGELFF
cdr3_nt: TGCGCCAGCAATCAAGCGGGGACCGGGGAGCTGTTTTTT
j_call: TRBJ2-2
clone_size: few
v_call: TRBV5-1
d_call: TRBD2

cdr3_aa: CASSFGQGGDTQYF
cdr3_nt: TGTGCCAGCAGTTTCGGACAGGGGGGAGATACGCAGTATTTT
j_call: TRBJ2-3
clone_size: .
v_call: TRBV28
d_call: TRBD1

cdr3_aa: CASREETTHWGNQPQHF
cdr3_nt: TGTGCCAGCAGGGAGGAGACGACCCACTGGGGCAATCAGCCCCAGCATTTT
j_call: TRBJ1-5
clone_size: few
v_call: TRBV28
d_call: .

cdr3_aa: CASSHPDRAYGYTF
cdr3_nt: TGTGCCAGCAGCCACCCCGACAGGGCCTATGGCTACACCTTC
j_call: TRBJ1-2
clone_size: few
v_call: TRBV5-4
d_call: TRBD1

cdr3_aa: CASSEVRQGDSPLHF
cdr3_nt: TGTGCCAGCAGTGAAGTCAGGCAGGGGGATTCACCCCTCCACTTT
j_call: TRBJ1-6
clone_size: .
v_call: TRBV2
d_call: TRBD1

cdr3_aa: CASSLVAVMGNTIYF
cdr3_nt: TGTGCCAGCAGCTTAGTAGCCGTAATGGGAAACACCATATATTTT
j_call: TRBJ1-3
clone_size: .
v_call: TRBV7-9
d_call: .

cdr3_aa: CASSQDPGPGELFF
cdr3_nt: TGCGCCAGCAGCCAAGATCCCGGGCCCGGGGAGCTGTTTTTT
j_call: TRBJ2-2
clone_size: few
v_call: TRBV4-3
d_call: .

cdr3_aa: CASSRQGIEQFF
cdr3_nt: TGCGCCAGCAGCCGCCAGGGGATTGAGCAGTTCTTC
j_call: TRBJ2-1
clone_size: once
v_call: TRBV4-1
d_call: .

cdr3_aa: CAWTRYSNQPQHF
cdr3_nt: TGTGCCTGGACGAGATATAGCAATCAGCCCCAGCATTTT
j_call: TRBJ1-5
clone_size: medium-sized
v_call: TRBV30
d_call: .

cdr3_aa: CASSLDWWKNTEAFF
cdr3_nt: TGTGCCAGCAGCTTGGATTGGTGGAAGAACACTGAAGCTTTCTTT
j_call: TRBJ1-1
clone_size: .
v_call: TRBV5-4
d_call: .

cdr3_aa: CASSRTVYNEQFF
cdr3_nt: TGTGCCAGCAGTCGGACAGTCTACAATGAGCAGTTCTTC
j_call: TRBJ2-1
clone_size: .
v_call: TRBV2
d_call: .

cdr3_aa: CASSQDRVGAYGYTF
cdr3_nt: TGCGCCAGCAGCCAAGATCGGGTGGGGGCCTATGGCTACACCTTC
j_call: TRBJ1-2
clone_size: .
v_call: TRBV4-3
d_call: .

cdr3_aa: CASRGVSGTGSSYEQYF
cdr3_nt: TGTGCCAGCCGGGGAGTATCCGGGACAGGGAGTTCCTACGAGCAGTACTTC
j_call: TRBJ2-7
clone_size: .
v_call: TRBV28
d_call: TRBD1

cdr3_aa: CSVDSGQGDEQYF
cdr3_nt: TGCAGCGTTGACTCTGGACAGGGGGACGAGCAGTACTTC
j_call: TRBJ2-7
clone_size: .
v_call: TRBV29-1
d_call: TRBD1

cdr3_aa: CASRPVLSGNTIYF
cdr3_nt: TGTGCCAGCAGGCCTGTTCTCTCTGGAAACACCATATATTTT
j_call: TRBJ1-3
clone_size: .
v_call: TRBV6-5
d_call: .

cdr3_aa: CASSLTAVGDSPLHF
cdr3_nt: TGTGCCAGCAGCTTAACCGCAGTGGGAGACTCACCCCTCCACTTT
j_call: TRBJ1-6
clone_size: .
v_call: TRBV7-9
d_call: .

cdr3_aa: CSVIGVSTDTQYF
cdr3_nt: TGCAGCGTTATAGGGGTTAGCACAGATACGCAGTATTTT
j_call: TRBJ2-3
clone_size: .
v_call: TRBV29-1
d_call: .

cdr3_aa: CASSASGYEQYF
cdr3_nt: TGTGCCAGCAGCGCTAGCGGTTACGAGCAGTACTTC
j_call: TRBJ2-7
clone_size: .
v_call: TRBV7-9
d_call: TRBD2

cdr3_aa: CASSARPTAGGLEQFF
cdr3_nt: TGTGCCAGTAGTGCTCGCCCGACAGCGGGAGGGCTTGAGCAGTTCTTC
j_call: TRBJ2-1
clone_size: .
v_call: TRBV19
d_call: TRBD2

cdr3_aa: CASRSQGAKTEAFF
cdr3_nt: TGCGCCAGCAGATCCCAGGGGGCGAAGACTGAAGCTTTCTTT
j_call: TRBJ1-1
clone_size: few
v_call: TRBV5-1
d_call: TRBD1

cdr3_aa: CASSNGFYPTF
cdr3_nt: TGCGCCAGCAGTAACGGGTTTTACCCAACCTTC
j_call: TRBJ2-7
clone_size: .
v_call: TRBV10-2
d_call: .

cdr3_aa: CASSVDRGSEAFF
cdr3_nt: TGTGCCAGCAGCGTCGACAGGGGTTCTGAAGCTTTCTTT
j_call: TRBJ1-1
clone_size: .
v_call: TRBV4-2
d_call: TRBD1

cdr3_aa: CASSLARLAGGRGTDTQYF
cdr3_nt: TGTGCCAGCAGCTTAGCAAGGCTAGCGGGAGGAAGAGGCACAGATACGCAGTATTTT
j_call: TRBJ2-3
clone_size: .
v_call: TRBV7-9
d_call: TRBD2

cdr3_aa: CASSKAGPGPRGPQHF
cdr3_nt: TGTGCCAGCAGCAAAGCCGGGCCAGGGCCCCGGGGGCCCCAGCATTTT
j_call: TRBJ1-5
clone_size: .
v_call: TRBV21-1
d_call: .

cdr3_aa: CASSQDMGDGYTF
cdr3_nt: TGCGCCAGCAGCCAAGATATGGGGGATGGCTACACCTTC
j_call: TRBJ1-2
clone_size: .
v_call: TRBV4-3
d_call: .

cdr3_aa: CASSALAGEYNEQFF
cdr3_nt: TGTGCCAGCAGCGCACTAGCGGGAGAGTACAATGAGCAGTTCTTC
j_call: TRBJ2-1
clone_size: .
v_call: TRBV7-6
d_call: TRBD2

cdr3_aa: CARSERQGGRSDQPQHF
cdr3_nt: TGTGCCAGAAGCGAGAGACAGGGTGGTCGGTCGGATCAGCCCCAGCATTTT
j_call: TRBJ1-5
clone_size: .
v_call: TRBV5-3
d_call: TRBD1

cdr3_aa: CASSLGQGNYGYTF
cdr3_nt: TGTGCCAGCAGCTTGGGACAGGGTAACTATGGCTACACCTTC
j_call: TRBJ1-2
clone_size: .
v_call: TRBV5-6
d_call: TRBD1

cdr3_aa: CASSLQVQADTQYF
cdr3_nt: TGTGCCAGCAGCTTACAGGTTCAAGCAGATACGCAGTATTTT
j_call: TRBJ2-3
clone_size: .
v_call: TRBV7-8
d_call: .

cdr3_aa: CASSPVRQAANTEAFF
cdr3_nt: TGTGCCAGTAGCCCCGTGAGGCAGGCGGCGAACACTGAAGCTTTCTTT
j_call: TRBJ1-1
clone_size: .
v_call: TRBV19
d_call: .

cdr3_aa: CASSQAPSYEQYF
cdr3_nt: TGCGCCAGCAGCCAAGCCCCGAGCTACGAGCAGTACTTC
j_call: TRBJ2-7
clone_size: .
v_call: TRBV4-3
d_call: .

cdr3_aa: CASSLERNNYGYTF
cdr3_nt: TGTGCCAGCAGCTTAGAGAGGAATAACTATGGCTACACCTTC
j_call: TRBJ1-2
clone_size: .
v_call: TRBV7-8
d_call: .

cdr3_aa: CASSLGGLGGELFF
cdr3_nt: TGTGCCAGCAGCTTAGGAGGTCTGGGCGGGGAGCTGTTTTTT
j_call: TRBJ2-2
clone_size: few
v_call: TRBV7-9
d_call: .

cdr3_aa: CASTPTNSGNTIYF
cdr3_nt: TGTGCCAGTACTCCCACCAACTCTGGAAACACCATATATTTT
j_call: TRBJ1-3
clone_size: .
v_call: TRBV2
d_call: .

cdr3_aa: CASRDRGSNEQFF
cdr3_nt: TGTGCCAGCAGGGACAGGGGTTCAAATGAGCAGTTCTTC
j_call: TRBJ2-1
clone_size: .
v_call: TRBV27
d_call: TRBD1